By sample share, the clone carrying this T cell receptor (beta chain) is medium-sized. The antigen remains unidentified. Some clones are missing from TCRdb's copy, which holds only in-frame ones; the method was immunoSEQ multiplex PCR. Among about 1,200 clones listed, about 40% were seen once. These data are taken from a study of T cell clones after liver transplantation. Study at large: HCV positivity affected three of eight recipients; the rest lacked autoimmune or viral indications.

This CDR3 region has 15 residues. CDR1 MNHEY and CDR2 SVGAGI come from the germline V gene. V lost 2 bases to trimming and J lost 8 bases; unmatched junction nucleotides: 11. Study findings and constraints: Conclusions were preliminary, with small, heterogeneous patient groups.

Proliferating CFSE-low MLR cells were sequenced to define alloreactive TCRbeta sequences. This TCR derives from a human patient who received a liver transplant. The graft donor may account for some of the T cells. The source material was CD4+ T cells from cultured PBMCs. The chain recombines TRBV6-5 with TRBJ1-2; TRBD1 aligns across 7 bases. The CDR3 is CASSYRGVPRGGYTF. CDR3 in DNA: TGTGCCAGCAGTTACCGGGGGGTGCCCAGGGGGGGCTACACCTTC.